What follows are 28 T cell receptor beta chains derived from one specimen sequenced in a study of T cell responses to AZD1222 COVID-19 vaccine. This table comes from immunoSEQ multiplex PCR, and its TCRdb copy is limited to in-frame clones, with some not included. Here the sample spans roughly 150,000 clones, about 91% being singletons. Sample: peripheral blood, taken on day 0 of AZD1222 vaccination. Receptor source: an adult in good health.

V and J are TRBV29-1 and TRBJ2-6; D might be TRBD2 (6 bases). The CDR3 runs 16 residues. Germline CDR1 reads SQVTM; CDR2 reads ANQGSEA. Trimming shortened V by 3 bases and J by 0 bases, and 12 bases separated the two germline ends. The CDR3 DNA sequence: TGCAGCGTTGAGGGGGGACCAAACTCTGGGGCCAACGTCCTGACTTTC. It yields the protein CSVEGGPNSGANVLTF.

This chain links TRBV29-1 with TRBJ2-7, with no clear D. V shed 0 bases and J shed 4 bases, with 16 bases lying between them. The CDR3 extends over 15 amino acids. Germline loops: CDR1 SQVTM, CDR2 ANQGSEA. The CDR3 is CSVEDPAEGKYEQYF. CDR3 nucleotides: TGCAGCGTTGAAGATCCAGCAGAAGGAAAGTACGAGCAGTACTTC.

J is TRBJ1-1 and V is TRBV15; TRBD1 agrees at 7 bases. The germline gives CDR1 LNHNV, CDR2 YYDKDF (reference sequence). Losses at the gene ends were 0 bases for V and 2 bases for J; bases not matched to a gene: 6. The CDR3 has 16 amino acids. CDR3 DNA: TGTGCCACCAGCAGAGATCGCCACAGGGGAAACACTGAAGCTTTCTTT. Its translation is CATSRDRHRGNTEAFF.

V is TRBV14 and J is TRBJ2-2; tentatively, D is TRBD1 (6 bases). CDR1 is SGHDN and CDR2 is FVKESK in the germline V gene. V lost 0 bases to trimming and J lost 6 bases, with 14 bases between them. This CDR3 is built from 16 residues. CDR3 nucleotide sequence: TGTGCCAGCAGCCAAGATCTGGTACAGGGATCCGGGGAGCTGTTTTTT. It is translated as CASSQDLVQGSGELFF.

The J gene is TRBJ1-5, the V gene TRBV6-1, with D unresolved. CDR1 and CDR2 (germline): MNHNS, SASEGT. CDR3 length equals 14 residues. Trimming stripped 1 base from V and 7 bases from J, with 11 bases between. This chain's CDR3 is CASSEGRGRQPQHF. The CDR3 DNA is TGTGCCAGCAGTGAAGGCCGAGGACGGCAGCCCCAGCATTTT.

The chain is built from TRBV27 and TRBJ2-5; TRBD1 or TRBD2 may be the D gene (5 bases each). CDR3 length: 13 residues. In germline, CDR1 is MNHEY, CDR2 SMNVEV (reference sequence). Trimming stripped 4 bases from V and 7 bases from J, with 13 bases between. CDR3: CASSSTRDGTQYF. The DNA of the CDR3 is TGTGCCAGCAGTTCAACCAGGGACGGGACCCAGTACTTC.

The rearrangement links TRBV12-3 or TRBV12-4 to TRBJ1-5; D is ambiguous. This CDR3 is 13 amino acids long. The V end lost 6 bases, the J end lost 5 bases, and 11 bases lay between the germline ends. CDR3 bases: TGTGCCAGCAGCCCTTGGGGTGATCAGCCCCAGCATTTT. Protein product: CASSPWGDQPQHF.

The chain uses TRBV27 and TRBJ2-2; D ambiguous. There are 12 residues in the CDR3. Trimming removed 6 bases from V and 8 bases from J, with 10 bases in between. CDR1 MNHEY and CDR2 SMNVEV come from the germline V gene (reference sequence). CDR3 DNA sequence: TGTGCCAGCAGCTTACTTGGGGGGGAGCTGTTTTTT. Its translation is CASSLLGGELFF.

V is TRBV7-9 and J is TRBJ1-5; D may be TRBD1 (6 bases). This CDR3 contains 14 residues. Germline values: CDR1 SEHNR, CDR2 FQNEAQ (reference sequence). V was cut by 4 bases and J by 3 bases, with 10 bases left in between. DNA for the CDR3: TGTGCCAGCAGCTCCAGGGACACCAATCAGCCCCAGCATTTT. As protein: CASSSRDTNQPQHF.

The V call is TRBV20-1, the J call TRBJ1-6; D possibly corresponds to TRBD1 (5 bases). The CDR3 is made up of 16 amino acids. Between the trimmed V and J ends, which lost 3 bases and 1 base, there was a span of 13 bases. Germline values: CDR1 DFQATT, CDR2 SNEGSKA (reference sequence). CDR3 sequence: CSASAGSGSYNSPLHF. CDR3 nucleotides: TGCAGTGCTAGTGCAGGGTCCGGGTCCTATAATTCACCCCTCCACTTT.

V is TRBV27 and J is TRBJ1-6; no clear D gene. With 2 bases removed from V and 0 bases from J, the gap between germline ends came to 17 bases. CDR1 is MNHEY and CDR2 is SMNVEV in the germline V gene (reference sequence). The CDR3 has 19 residues. CDR3 region: CASSLSWEGLFSYNSPLHF. DNA of the CDR3: TGTGCCAGCAGTTTAAGTTGGGAAGGATTATTCTCCTATAATTCACCCCTCCACTTT.

The chain has TRBV28 and TRBJ1-5, with D maybe TRBD1 (5 bases). Germline loops: CDR1 MDHEN, CDR2 SYDVKM. V was cut by 4 bases and J by 3 bases, with 16 bases left in between. This CDR3 region has 16 residues. As DNA, the CDR3 is TGTGCCAGCAGTTCGTGGATAGGGGCGTCCAATCAGCCCCAGCATTTT. Its translation: CASSSWIGASNQPQHF.

The chain uses TRBV7-2 and TRBJ2-2; 12 bases line up with TRBD2. Losses at the gene ends were 5 bases for V and 0 bases for J; bases not matched to a gene: 7. Germline-derived CDR1 and CDR2 are SGHTA and FQGNSA. This CDR3 is built from 18 residues. Written as DNA, the CDR3 is TGTGCCAGCAGCCAGAGACTAGCGGGGGCCTCGAACACCGGGGAGCTGTTTTTT. Its translation: CASSQRLAGASNTGELFF.

The V call is TRBV10-1, the J call TRBJ1-5; TRBD1 matches at 7 bases. V dropped 6 bases and J dropped 5; count of bases not matched to a gene: 10. CDR1 WNHNN and CDR2 SYGVQD come from the germline V gene (reference sequence). This CDR3 region has 15 residues. The CDR3 DNA reads TGCGCCAGCAGCTGGGACAGAAGTTACTATCAGCCCCAGCATTTT. Amino acids: CASSWDRSYYQPQHF.

The sample holds one count of this clone. This rearrangement joins TRBV7-3 to TRBJ2-1; TRBD1 matches at 8 bases. Trimming cost V 5 bases and J 4 bases; bases outside gene matches: 7. The CDR3 runs 15 residues. Germline lookup yields CDR1 SGHTA and CDR2 FQGTGA. The CDR3 DNA reads TGTGCCAGCAGCCCGGACAGGGCCCCTTACAATGAGCAGTTCTTC. Translating it yields CASSPDRAPYNEQFF. The full variable domain, with the rest looked up from reference TRBV7-3 and TRBJ2-1, is GAGVSQTPSNKVTEKGKYVELRCDPISGHTALYWYRQSLGQGPEFLIYFQGTGAADDSGLPNDRFFAVRPEGSVSTLKIQRTERGDSAVYLCASSPDRAPYNEQFFGPGTRLTVL.

The rearrangement uses TRBV7-6 and TRBJ2-7, with 12 bases that match TRBD2. V was clipped by 3 bases and J by 3 bases; unmatched bases: 3. This CDR3 has 15 residues. From germline, CDR1 is SGHVS and CDR2 FNYEAQ. In nucleotides, the CDR3 is TGTGCCAGCAGCTTGTCGACTAGCGGGAGCTACGAGCAGTACTTC. As protein: CASSLSTSGSYEQYF.

This clone was counted once. The V call is TRBV28, the J call TRBJ1-3; a possible D gene is TRBD1 (5 bases). With 2 bases removed from V and 3 bases from J, the gap between germline ends came to 8 bases. The germline V gene has CDR1 MDHEN and CDR2 SYDVKM. This CDR3 has 14 residues. The CDR3 reads CASSLGRVGNTIYF. The CDR3 nucleotides read TGTGCCAGCAGTTTAGGCAGGGTTGGAAACACCATATATTTT.

The rearrangement uses TRBV7-7 and TRBJ2-5; 16 bases are shared with TRBD2. J was trimmed by 5 bases and V by 6 bases; bases with no gene match: 6. The CDR3 contains 16 residues. The germline CDR1 and CDR2 sequences are SSHAT and FNYEAQ (reference sequence). CDR3 region: CASSSGTSGGVETQYF. CDR3 DNA: TGTGCCAGCAGTTCCGGGACTAGCGGGGGGGTCGAGACCCAGTACTTC.

The rearrangement links TRBV27 to TRBJ2-1; no reliable D call. The CDR3 contains 15 residues. Germline CDR1 MNHEY, CDR2 SMNVEV (reference sequence). Trimming removed 4 bases from V and 3 bases from J, with 13 bases in between. The DNA for the CDR3 is TGTGCCAGCAGTTGGACCGGTCTCCACTACAATGAGCAGTTCTTC. It yields the protein CASSWTGLHYNEQFF.

In this sample, this clone turned up once. The rearrangement links TRBV9 to TRBJ1-6; the D is unclear. This CDR3 comprises 12 residues. V lost 4 bases, J lost 8 bases, and 7 bases lay in between. Germline CDR1 is SGDLS and CDR2 is YYNGEE. CDR3 region: CASSRSYSPLHF. Here the CDR3 DNA reads TGTGCCAGCAGCCGGAGTTATTCACCCCTCCACTTT.

This clone came up once. The chain joins TRBV7-9 to TRBJ2-3; 9 bases agree with TRBD1. Germline CDR1 is SEHNR and CDR2 is FQNEAQ (reference sequence). Trimming took 4 bases from V and 3 from J; bases not matched to a gene: 5. The CDR3 has 15 residues. CDR3 protein: CASSSGTGRTDTQYF. In DNA, the CDR3 is TGTGCCAGCAGCTCCGGGACAGGGAGGACAGATACGCAGTATTTT.

V and J are TRBV14 and TRBJ1-3; D not certain. Trimming cost V 4 bases and J 1 base, with 8 bases left between them. CDR3 length: 14 amino acids. Germline CDR1 is SGHDN and CDR2 is FVKESK. The CDR3 DNA reads as TGTGCCAGCAGCCCCGTGTTATCTGGAAACACCATATATTTT. This encodes CASSPVLSGNTIYF.

V and J are TRBV18 and TRBJ2-7; unclear D gene. Germline values: CDR1 KGHSH, CDR2 LQKENI. Trimming removed 3 bases from V and 3 bases from J, with 3 bases in between. CDR3 length: 11 residues. In DNA form, the CDR3 reads TGTGCCAGCTCACCGGACTACGAGCAGTACTTC. It yields the protein CASSPDYEQYF.

J is TRBJ1-4 and V is TRBV29-1; 7 bases line up with TRBD1. Germline V gene sequence: CDR1 SQVTM, CDR2 ANQGSEA. V shed 6 bases, J shed 8 bases, and the junction held 9 bases outside the gene matches. This CDR3 spans 13 amino acids. CDR3 sequence (DNA): TGCAGCGTGGAGTTGACAGGGAGGGAAAAACTGTTTTTT. Residues: CSVELTGREKLFF.

Only one count was recorded for this clone. The CDR3 sequence: CASSVTGMGNTEAFF. CDR3 nucleotides: TGCGCCAGCAGCGTGACAGGGATGGGGAACACTGAAGCTTTCTTT. The chain joins TRBV5-1 to TRBJ1-1, with 7 positions matching TRBD1. CDR3 length: 15 amino acids. V lost 4 bases and J lost 1; bases outside the gene matches: 7. The V gene's germline CDR1 is SGHRS and CDR2 YFSETQ.

The chain carries TRBV7-2 and TRBJ2-7; D is ambiguous. Germline CDR1 and CDR2: SGHTA and FQGNSA. This CDR3 has 13 amino acids. With 2 bases removed from V and 5 bases from J, the gap between germline ends came to 10 bases. The CDR3 coding sequence is TGTGCCAGCAGCTTAAATCCAATAGACGAGCAGTACTTC. As protein: CASSLNPIDEQYF.

V gene TRBV7-2 combines with J gene TRBJ2-3; TRBD2 is a possible D gene (6 bases). V gave up 5 bases and J gave up 8 bases, with 17 bases separating them. Per the germline V gene, CDR1 is SGHTA and CDR2 is FQGNSA. This CDR3 is built from 14 residues. CDR3 in amino acids: CASSPLRDQGTQYF. The DNA of the CDR3 is TGTGCCAGCAGCCCCTTGCGGGATCAAGGTACGCAGTATTTT.

V gene TRBV27 combines with J gene TRBJ1-1, with 8 nucleotides matching TRBD1. Germline CDR1 is MNHEY and CDR2 is SMNVEV (reference sequence). This CDR3 comprises 18 residues. The V gene end was trimmed by 3 bases and the J gene end by 9 bases; junction bases not matched to a gene: 21. The CDR3 region has the DNA TGTGCCAGCAGTTTGAAGGCCCCGATTTTACAGGGGGGCCCAAAAGCTTTCTTT. Translating it yields CASSLKAPILQGGPKAFF.